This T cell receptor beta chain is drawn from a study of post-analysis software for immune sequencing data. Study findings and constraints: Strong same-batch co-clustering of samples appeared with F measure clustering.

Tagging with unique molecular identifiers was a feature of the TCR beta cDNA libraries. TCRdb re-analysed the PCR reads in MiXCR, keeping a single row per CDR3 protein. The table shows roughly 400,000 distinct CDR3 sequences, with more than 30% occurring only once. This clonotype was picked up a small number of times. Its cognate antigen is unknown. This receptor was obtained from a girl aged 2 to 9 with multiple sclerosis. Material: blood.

This CDR3 reads CASSLWHYQPQHF. CDR3 bases: TGTGCCAGCAGTTTGTGGCATTATCAGCCCCAGCATTTT. The J gene is TRBJ1-5, the V gene TRBV12-3 or TRBV12-4; D uncertain. The CDR3 covers 13 residues. The V gene lost 3 bases and the J gene lost 5 bases, with 8 bases spanning the gap.